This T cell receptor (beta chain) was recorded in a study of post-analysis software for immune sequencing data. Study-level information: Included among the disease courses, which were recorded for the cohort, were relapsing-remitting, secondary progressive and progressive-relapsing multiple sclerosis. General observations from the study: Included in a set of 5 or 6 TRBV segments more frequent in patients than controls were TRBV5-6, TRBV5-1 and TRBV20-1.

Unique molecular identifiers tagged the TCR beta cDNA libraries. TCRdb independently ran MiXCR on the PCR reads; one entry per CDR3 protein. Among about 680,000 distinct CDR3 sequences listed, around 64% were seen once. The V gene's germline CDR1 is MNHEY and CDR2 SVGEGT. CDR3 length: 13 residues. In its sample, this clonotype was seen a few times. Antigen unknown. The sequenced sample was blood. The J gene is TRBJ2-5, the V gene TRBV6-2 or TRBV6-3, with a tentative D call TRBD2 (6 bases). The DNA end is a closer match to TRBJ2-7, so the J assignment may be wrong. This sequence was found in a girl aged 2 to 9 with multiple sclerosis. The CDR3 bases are TGTGCCAGCAGTTGGACTACTAACTACGAGCAGTACTTC. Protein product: CASSWTTNYEQYF.